Listed here is a single T cell receptor beta chain. The antigen is unknown. The PCR contained 60 Vbeta and 13 Jbeta primers. Produced via immunoSEQ multiplex PCR; TCRdb's table is partial and in-frame only. This table lists roughly 53,000 clones. Looked up from germline, CDR1 is MGHRA and CDR2 is YSYEKL. The CDR3 has 19 amino acids. V trimming: 0 bases; J trimming: 9 bases; junction bases outside the gene matches: 17. This entry comes from a study of cytomegalovirus exposure and HLA in healthy donors. Study results and limitations: Being productive about 87% or about 30% of the time was typical of most TCR beta V segments in an earlier analysis.

The TCR comes from a man in his late teens or twenties in good health and CMV-seropositive. The sample comprised PBMCs. This chain links TRBV4-1 with TRBJ2-1; TRBD2 agrees at 10 bases. The CDR3 spells CASSQDLGPSSGRAGEQFF. The CDR3 bases are TGCGCCAGCAGCCAAGATTTGGGGCCTTCAAGCGGGAGGGCGGGTGAGCAGTTCTTC.